This T cell receptor (beta chain) was captured by sequencing in a study of blood T cell repertoires in COVID-19 (dated by TCRdb to 2019 to 2021). For context, the study as a whole: The collaborator samples originated in the United States, Italy and Spain and spanned the acute and convalescent phases of COVID-19. The prospective study material was composed of cDNA or gDNA derived from T cells, B-cell-depleted T cells, or PBMCs. Deeply sampled blood TCRbeta repertoires from subjects exposed to, actively infected with, or recovered from COVID-19 were included in the dataset. The repertoires were released in a freely available public database intended as a resource for research on the immune response to SARS-CoV-2. Samples came from the ongoing ImmuneRACE study (first 160 participants) plus 1,254 subjects from 6 global collaborators. The sample metadata nearly always contained a de-identified subject ID, COVID-19 status, age in years and sex. HLA class I and class II types, where available, came from metadata supplied by the sample provider rather than from assay-based typing.

Points on this clone: The antigen it binds to is not known. No quality values exist for individual bases; no much larger clone is one base distant.

TCRbeta CDR3 regions were amplified from genomic DNA by means of the immunoSEQ Assay, a bias-controlled multiplex PCR. For the original study's pipeline: Nucleated cell counts per sample were estimated from amplification of reference gene primers within the assay. To quantify the absolute abundance of each unique TCRbeta CDR3 rearrangement, sequence reads were collapsed and filtered. For each sample, productive Simpson clonality was calculated as the square root of Simpson's diversity index across productive rearrangements. Not all clones reach the TCRdb copy of this immuneACCESS table, which keeps in-frame sequences only. Checked studies attribute under half of the gap to unresolved V genes and leave the rest unexplained. The V and J calls and the clone size are those of that table, but D and trimming were determined from the DNA. This sample has over 250,000 clones in its table, and 70% to 90% of those were observed once. Of the sample, over 5% is held by the ten largest clones.

Study-wide conclusions, independent of this receptor: The quantity of clinical and demographic metadata differed by source and by participant and was supplied without curation.

Ends trimmed: V by 2 bases, J by 2 bases; bases unmatched to a gene: 4. According to the germline V gene (reference sequence), CDR1 reads GTSNPN and CDR2 reads SVGIG. Taken from cysteine to phenylalanine, the CDR3 has 14 residues. Only the CDR3 region is kept as DNA, spanning 42 bases read in frame from base 1. One collaborating source in Seattle enrolled patients while the patients were actively infected and followed the patients over time throughout the course of disease. The collaborating institutions used their own protocols to collect whole blood in K2EDTA tubes. For TCRbeta analysis, collaborators shipped samples in one of three forms: frozen whole blood, isolated PBMCs, or DNA extracted from either of those sample types.

The receptor was derived from a woman aged 50 to 60 with COVID-19, enrolled during active disease. Sequenced: peripheral blood. In this chain, TRBV30 is recombined with TRBJ2-7; 9 middle bases align to TRBD1. The DNA reads as follows: TGTGCCTGGAGTAGGGGACAGGGCCCCTACGAGCAGTACTTC. Translated, this is CAWSRGQGPYEQYF.